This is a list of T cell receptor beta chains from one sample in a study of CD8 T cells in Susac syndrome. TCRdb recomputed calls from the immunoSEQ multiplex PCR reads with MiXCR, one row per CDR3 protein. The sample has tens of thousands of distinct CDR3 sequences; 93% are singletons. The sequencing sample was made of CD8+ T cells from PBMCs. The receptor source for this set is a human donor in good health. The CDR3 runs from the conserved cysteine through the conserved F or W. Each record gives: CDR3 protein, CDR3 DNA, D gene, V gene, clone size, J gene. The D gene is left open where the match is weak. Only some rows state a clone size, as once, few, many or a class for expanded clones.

CDR3: CASSQVPNEQFF
DNA: TGTGCCAGCTCGCAGGTACCCAATGAGCAGTTCTTC
D: NA
V: TRBV9
size: once
J: TRBJ2-1

CDR3: CASSLSYAEGLYNEQFF
DNA: TGTGCCAGCAGCTTATCGTACGCGGAGGGCCTCTACAATGAGCAGTTCTTC
D: NA
V: TRBV7-9
size: NA
J: TRBJ2-1

CDR3: CATSSKGGWNNEQFF
DNA: TGTGCCACCAGCAGCAAAGGAGGCTGGAACAATGAGCAGTTCTTC
D: NA
V: TRBV15
size: NA
J: TRBJ2-1

CDR3: CASSATGNTEAFF
DNA: TGTGCCAGCAGCGCAACAGGGAACACTGAAGCTTTCTTT
D: NA
V: TRBV3-1
size: once
J: TRBJ1-1

CDR3: CASSGAGWRDEQYF
DNA: TGTGCCAGCAGTGGGGCAGGTTGGAGGGACGAGCAGTACTTC
D: NA
V: TRBV2
size: NA
J: TRBJ2-7

CDR3: CSVYPVGSYNEQFF
DNA: TGCAGCGTTTACCCCGTGGGCTCCTACAATGAGCAGTTCTTC
D: NA
V: TRBV29-1
size: NA
J: TRBJ2-1

CDR3: CASSPRQGSSATEAFF
DNA: TGTGCCAGCAGCCCCCGACAGGGCAGTTCGGCCACTGAAGCTTTCTTT
D: TRBD1
V: TRBV3-1
size: NA
J: TRBJ1-1

CDR3: CASSPRDPAGEQYF
DNA: TGCGCCAGCAGCCCGCGGGACCCGGCGGGAGAGCAGTACTTC
D: NA
V: TRBV4-1
size: NA
J: TRBJ2-7

CDR3: CASSFDIPPTEAFF
DNA: TGTGCCAGCAGTTTTGACATACCTCCGACTGAAGCTTTCTTT
D: NA
V: TRBV6-5
size: NA
J: TRBJ1-1

CDR3: CASSLGGTGKGAEQFF
DNA: TGTGCCAGCAGCTTAGGAGGGACAGGGAAGGGGGCTGAGCAGTTCTTC
D: TRBD1
V: TRBV7-9
size: NA
J: TRBJ2-1

CDR3: CASSERGDGANVLTF
DNA: TGTGCCAGCAGTGAACGAGGGGACGGGGCCAACGTCCTGACTTTC
D: NA
V: TRBV6-1
size: NA
J: TRBJ2-6

CDR3: CASSITGMNQPQHF
DNA: TGTGCCAGCAGTATAACAGGAATGAATCAGCCCCAGCATTTT
D: NA
V: TRBV28
size: NA
J: TRBJ1-5

CDR3: CASSDWTSGYEQYF
DNA: TGCGCCAGCAGTGATTGGACTAGCGGCTACGAGCAGTACTTC
D: TRBD2
V: TRBV10-1
size: NA
J: TRBJ2-7

CDR3: CAGGAGKADTF
DNA: TGTGCCGGTGGAGCGGGGAAGGCGGACACCTTC
D: NA
V: TRBV5-6
size: once
J: TRBJ1-2

CDR3: CASSTGDEQYF
DNA: TGTGCCAGCAGCACCGGCGACGAGCAGTACTTC
D: NA
V: TRBV9
size: NA
J: TRBJ2-7

CDR3: CSARGGLAGLYEQYF
DNA: TGCAGTGCTAGAGGGGGCCTAGCGGGACTCTACGAGCAGTACTTC
D: TRBD2
V: TRBV20-1
size: NA
J: TRBJ2-7

CDR3: CASSFGGEQFF
DNA: TGTGCCAGCAGCTTTGGGGGTGAGCAGTTCTTC
D: NA
V: TRBV11-2
size: NA
J: TRBJ2-1

CDR3: CASSPRDGSGEQYF
DNA: TGTGCCAGCAGCCCCCGGGACGGGTCCGGCGAGCAGTACTTC
D: NA
V: TRBV7-9
size: few
J: TRBJ2-7

CDR3: CSVLFRDRLDGYTF
DNA: TGCAGCGTTTTGTTCCGGGACAGGCTTGATGGCTACACCTTC
D: TRBD1
V: TRBV29-1
size: NA
J: TRBJ1-2

CDR3: CSVGLGGKSEQFF
DNA: TGCAGCGTTGGACTAGGAGGGAAGAGTGAGCAGTTCTTC
D: NA
V: TRBV29-1
size: NA
J: TRBJ2-1

CDR3: CSARDARNQPQHF
DNA: TGCAGTGCTAGGGACGCCAGAAATCAGCCCCAGCATTTT
D: NA
V: TRBV20-1
size: NA
J: TRBJ1-5

CDR3: CASSLEQGIYEQYF
DNA: TGCGCCAGCAGCTTGGAACAGGGGATCTACGAGCAGTACTTC
D: TRBD1
V: TRBV5-1
size: NA
J: TRBJ2-7

CDR3: CASSLYATSGRAYEQFF
DNA: TGTGCCAGCAGCTTATACGCAACTAGCGGGAGGGCCTATGAGCAGTTCTTC
D: TRBD2
V: TRBV7-6
size: NA
J: TRBJ2-1

CDR3: CASSFSSGNNEQFF
DNA: TGTGCCAGCAGTTTTTCGAGTGGGAACAATGAGCAGTTCTTC
D: NA
V: TRBV27
size: NA
J: TRBJ2-1

CDR3: CASSSPLVVEQFF
DNA: TGTGCCAGCAGCTCACCTCTAGTGGTTGAGCAGTTCTTC
D: NA
V: TRBV7-9
size: once
J: TRBJ2-1

CDR3: CSVEVNRIQTDTQYF
DNA: TGCAGCGTTGAAGTGAACAGGATTCAGACAGATACGCAGTATTTT
D: NA
V: TRBV29-1
size: NA
J: TRBJ2-3

CDR3: CATSDFKGAQETQYF
DNA: TGTGCCACCAGTGATTTCAAGGGGGCTCAAGAGACCCAGTACTTC
D: TRBD1
V: TRBV24-1
size: NA
J: TRBJ2-5

CDR3: CASSVLAGQGTEAFF
DNA: TGTGCCAGCAGCGTCCTGGCGGGACAAGGGACTGAAGCTTTCTTT
D: NA
V: TRBV6-4
size: NA
J: TRBJ1-1

CDR3: CSVVLVSYEQYF
DNA: TGCAGCGTTGTACTAGTATCCTACGAGCAGTACTTC
D: NA
V: TRBV29-1
size: NA
J: TRBJ2-7

CDR3: CSVAGAYRNEQFF
DNA: TGCAGCGTTGCTGGGGCGTACCGCAATGAGCAGTTCTTC
D: NA
V: TRBV29-1
size: NA
J: TRBJ2-1

CDR3: CASSEEGLEGYTF
DNA: TGTGCCAGCAGTGAAGAAGGCTTGGAGGGCTACACCTTC
D: NA
V: TRBV2
size: once
J: TRBJ1-2

CDR3: CASSSPGDVDTQYF
DNA: TGTGCCAGCAGTTCCCCAGGGGATGTAGATACGCAGTATTTT
D: NA
V: TRBV12-3/TRBV12-4
size: NA
J: TRBJ2-3

CDR3: CASSLTGEVGELFF
DNA: TGTGCCAGCAGCTTGACGGGAGAGGTCGGGGAGCTGTTTTTT
D: NA
V: TRBV11-2
size: NA
J: TRBJ2-2

CDR3: CASSETSGRADTGELFF
DNA: TGTGCCAGCAGTGAAACTAGCGGGAGGGCCGACACCGGGGAGCTGTTTTTT
D: TRBD2
V: TRBV2
size: NA
J: TRBJ2-2

CDR3: CASSLAGDTQYF
DNA: TGTGCCAGCAGTTTGGCAGGGGACACGCAGTATTTT
D: NA
V: TRBV27
size: NA
J: TRBJ2-3

CDR3: CATSDPEMGREQYF
DNA: TGTGCCACCAGTGATCCCGAGATGGGGCGCGAGCAGTACTTC
D: NA
V: TRBV24-1
size: NA
J: TRBJ2-7

CDR3: CASSSGALYEKYF
DNA: TGTGCCAGCAGCTCCGGGGCCCTCTACGAGAAGTACTTC
D: NA
V: TRBV7-9
size: once
J: TRBJ2-7

CDR3: CASSDRGLGTGELFF
DNA: TGTGCCAGCAGCGACAGGGGGCTGGGCACCGGGGAGCTGTTTTTT
D: TRBD1
V: TRBV13
size: NA
J: TRBJ2-2

CDR3: CASSVVVGRGNEQFF
DNA: TGTGCCAGCAGCGTAGTGGTGGGGAGGGGGAATGAGCAGTTCTTC
D: NA
V: TRBV9
size: NA
J: TRBJ2-1

CDR3: CASKLAGGANEQYF
DNA: TGTGCCAGCAAGCTAGCGGGAGGCGCTAACGAGCAGTACTTC
D: TRBD2
V: TRBV3-1
size: NA
J: TRBJ2-7

CDR3: CASSPGGLYSGANVLTF
DNA: TGTGCCAGCTCACCAGGTGGCCTGTACTCTGGGGCCAACGTCCTGACTTTC
D: NA
V: TRBV18
size: NA
J: TRBJ2-6

CDR3: CASSLGRGNNQPQHF
DNA: TGTGCCAGCTCACTAGGGAGGGGAAACAATCAGCCCCAGCATTTT
D: NA
V: TRBV18
size: once
J: TRBJ1-5

CDR3: CASSFSGSWYNEQFF
DNA: TGTGCCAGCAGCTTTAGCGGGAGTTGGTACAATGAGCAGTTCTTC
D: TRBD2
V: TRBV7-9
size: NA
J: TRBJ2-1

CDR3: CAISERSSGSKLGELFF
DNA: TGTGCCATCAGTGAGAGGTCTAGCGGGAGTAAATTGGGGGAGCTGTTTTTT
D: TRBD2
V: TRBV10-3
size: NA
J: TRBJ2-2

CDR3: CSARVHRGYEQYF
DNA: TGCAGTGCTAGAGTCCACCGGGGGTACGAGCAGTACTTC
D: NA
V: TRBV20-1
size: NA
J: TRBJ2-7

CDR3: CASNDAAVTTNEKLFF
DNA: TGTGCCAGCAACGACGCAGCAGTTACAACTAATGAAAAACTGTTTTTT
D: NA
V: TRBV2
size: NA
J: TRBJ1-4

CDR3: CASSPTRAGGWTQYF
DNA: TGTGCCAGCAGCCCGACAAGGGCAGGGGGGTGGACCCAGTACTTC
D: NA
V: TRBV28
size: NA
J: TRBJ2-5

CDR3: CASSRGFSTEAFF
DNA: TGTGCCAGCAGTCGGGGTTTTAGCACTGAAGCTTTCTTT
D: NA
V: TRBV6-6
size: NA
J: TRBJ1-1

CDR3: CASRDRGQYEQYF
DNA: TGTGCCAGCAGGGACAGGGGGCAATACGAGCAGTACTTC
D: TRBD1
V: TRBV6-1
size: NA
J: TRBJ2-7

CDR3: CSARDRQHTGELFF
DNA: TGCAGTGCTAGAGATCGACAGCACACCGGGGAGCTGTTTTTT
D: NA
V: TRBV20-1
size: NA
J: TRBJ2-2

CDR3: CASRLRAGGMAGELFF
DNA: TGTGCCAGCAGACTTCGAGCGGGAGGTATGGCCGGGGAGCTGTTTTTT
D: TRBD2
V: TRBV7-2
size: NA
J: TRBJ2-2

CDR3: CSGSGLDYGYTF
DNA: TGCAGCGGCAGTGGACTTGACTATGGCTACACCTTC
D: NA
V: TRBV29-1
size: NA
J: TRBJ1-2

CDR3: CASSHLGENQPQHF
DNA: TGTGCCAGCAGCCACCTAGGGGAGAATCAGCCCCAGCATTTT
D: NA
V: TRBV3-1
size: NA
J: TRBJ1-5